A selection of T cell receptor beta chains follows, all from one sample in a study of beta chain features in type 1 diabetes. Assay: immunoSEQ multiplex PCR; the TCRdb copy retains only in-frame clones and omits some. The table includes roughly 700,000 clones, around an eighth detected once. The sequenced material came from naive CD4+ T cells from blood. The receptors were sampled from a young man with type 1 diabetes. Both conserved end residues are part of each CDR3. D genes are given only for firm matches. Size is stated for part of the rows, as once, few or many counts, or as a class when the clone is expanded.

CDR3nt	CDR3aa	abundance	v_gene	j_gene	d_gene
TGTGCCAGCACCAAACTCCAGGGTTCCCCCTCGGACTTC	CASTKLQGSPSDF	few	TRBV2	TRBJ2-5	-
TGTGCCAGCAGCCAAGAGATCGGAAGCTGGGACAAAAACATTCAGTACTTC	CASSQEIGSWDKNIQYF	-	TRBV4-2	TRBJ2-4	-
TGCGCCAGCAGCTTAAGCGCCGAGCAGTACTTC	CASSLSAEQYF	few	TRBV5-1	TRBJ2-7	-
TGTGCCAGCTCACCAATCACTAGCCAGGGCTCCTACGAGCAGTACTTC	CASSPITSQGSYEQYF	-	TRBV18	TRBJ2-7	-
TGTGCCAGCAGTGACCCCGGCCGGGGCTCCTACAATGAGCAGTTCTTC	CASSDPGRGSYNEQFF	-	TRBV6-1	TRBJ2-1	-
TGCACCAGCAGCCAAGATCGACTAGCGGGGGGACCTGCCTACGAGCAGTACTTC	CTSSQDRLAGGPAYEQYF	-	TRBV1	TRBJ2-7	-
TGTGCCAGCAGCTTGAAGACAGCGAACACCGGGGAGCTGTTTTTT	CASSLKTANTGELFF	few	TRBV5-4	TRBJ2-2	-
TGTGCTAGTGGTCCCGGGGGGCCCCCGGTGGGTGATGAGCAGTTCTTC	CASGPGGPPVGDEQFF	few	TRBV12-5	TRBJ2-1	-
TGTGCCAGCAGCTTCGAAGGGGGCTCCTACGAGCAGTACTTC	CASSFEGGSYEQYF	few	TRBV7-6	TRBJ2-7	-
TGTGCTAGTGGCTCTGGACTAGACCCTAGCACAGATACGCAGTATTTT	CASGSGLDPSTDTQYF	-	TRBV12-5	TRBJ2-3	TRBD2
TGTGCCAGCAGTTACGCTGGGGGGGCTGGTTTAAACATTCAGTACTTC	CASSYAGGAGLNIQYF	-	TRBV6-5	TRBJ2-4	-
TGTGCCAGCAGCTTGATGACTAGCGGGGCTCCCTACGAGCAGTACTTC	CASSLMTSGAPYEQYF	-	TRBV7-2	TRBJ2-7	TRBD2
TGTGCCAGCGGGGGAGGGGCCAGCATGAACACTGAAGCTTTCTTT	CASGGGASMNTEAFF	few	TRBV9	TRBJ1-1	-
TGTGCCAGCAGTAAGGCAGGGTTCACAGATACGCAGTATTTT	CASSKAGFTDTQYF	-	TRBV7-2	TRBJ2-3	-
TGTGCCAGCAGCTTGGAACCCTCTGGGGCCAACGTCCTGACTTTC	CASSLEPSGANVLTF	few	TRBV5-4	TRBJ2-6	-
TGTGCCAGCAGTGAAAATTGGGGGATCAATGAGCAGTTCTTC	CASSENWGINEQFF	few	TRBV6-1	TRBJ2-1	-
TGTGCCTGGAGCGGTAATCCCACAGATACGCAGTATTTT	CAWSGNPTDTQYF	-	TRBV30	TRBJ2-3	-
TGTGCCTGGAGCGAAGGACTAGGCGGAGGTACGCAGTATTTT	CAWSEGLGGGTQYF	-	TRBV30	TRBJ2-3	TRBD2
TGTGCCTGGGGCGGCTGGGGCAATCAGCCCCAGCATTTT	CAWGGWGNQPQHF	-	TRBV30	TRBJ1-5	-
TGTGCCTGGAGTGAGAATTCACCCCTCCACTTT	CAWSENSPLHF	few	TRBV30	TRBJ1-6	-
TGTGCCAGCAGCTCGACAGCTAATGGCTACACCTTC	CASSSTANGYTF	-	TRBV7-9	TRBJ1-2	-
TGTGCCAGCAGCCCCGACAGGGGATGGAATGAGCAGTTCTTC	CASSPDRGWNEQFF	few	TRBV7-3	TRBJ2-1	TRBD1
TGTGCCAGCAGCGTAAATTTGGACGGCTACGAGCAGTACTTC	CASSVNLDGYEQYF	few	TRBV9	TRBJ2-7	-
TGTGCCAGCACCCTAGAGCAGCCGGCGAATACGCAGTATTTT	CASTLEQPANTQYF	-	TRBV7-9	TRBJ2-3	-
TGTGCCAGCAGCCCCAGGACAGTCCAAGAGACCCAGTACTTC	CASSPRTVQETQYF	-	TRBV5-4	TRBJ2-5	-
TGTGCCAGTAGTATAGTGACAGGGAACCATGGCTACACCTTC	CASSIVTGNHGYTF	few	TRBV19	TRBJ1-2	TRBD1
TGTGCCAGCAGCTTGTATAACTATGGCTACACCTTC	CASSLYNYGYTF	-	TRBV5-8	TRBJ1-2	-
TGCGCCAGCAGCCAAGATGTGGACAGAGCTAATGAAAAACTGTTTTTT	CASSQDVDRANEKLFF	few	TRBV4-1	TRBJ1-4	-
TGCGCCAGCAGCTTGGTTAGCGGGCTTCGCACAGATACGCAGTATTTT	CASSLVSGLRTDTQYF	few	TRBV5-1	TRBJ2-3	TRBD2
TGTGCCAGCAGTTTATTTGGGACGCCGGGGTCCTCCGGGGCCAACGTCCTGACTTTC	CASSLFGTPGSSGANVLTF	-	TRBV27	TRBJ2-6	-
TGCGCCAGCAGCCGTTCTCAGGGGATTATGATCAATGAGCAGTTCTTC	CASSRSQGIMINEQFF	few	TRBV4-1	TRBJ2-1	-
TGCAGTGCTAGAAAGGGAGAGACCCAGTACTTC	CSARKGETQYF	few	TRBV20-1	TRBJ2-5	-
TGTGCCAGCAGTCATTCGAGCGGGACAGGGAGTTCACCCCTCCACTTT	CASSHSSGTGSSPLHF	-	TRBV25-1	TRBJ1-6	TRBD1
TGTGCCTTCCGGGACAGGGGGCACGGGGAGCTGTTTTTT	CAFRDRGHGELFF	-	TRBV30	TRBJ2-2	TRBD1
TGTGCCAGCAGCCCGGGGACCCTCCCTGAGACCCAGTACTTC	CASSPGTLPETQYF	few	TRBV7-7	TRBJ2-5	-
TGTGCCTGCGACAGGGGAGCACACAATGAGCAGTTCTTC	CACDRGAHNEQFF	-	TRBV30	TRBJ2-1	TRBD1
TGTGCCAGCAGCTTAGGCGAGACCGTAGGGGAGCTGTTTTTT	CASSLGETVGELFF	few	TRBV7-9	TRBJ2-2	-
TGTGCCTGGGGTAGTGGCCAAGAGACCCAGTACTTC	CAWGSGQETQYF	-	TRBV30	TRBJ2-5	-
TGTGCCACCAGCAGAGATCGAGGGCAGGGCAATCAGCCCCAGCATTTT	CATSRDRGQGNQPQHF	-	TRBV15	TRBJ1-5	-
TGTGCCAGCAGTGCATTAATGGACAGGGCAGAAGATACGCAGTATTTT	CASSALMDRAEDTQYF	few	TRBV27	TRBJ2-3	TRBD1
TGCAGTGCCACAACCCACAACGAGCAGTACTTC	CSATTHNEQYF	-	TRBV20-1	TRBJ2-7	-